A selection of T cell receptor beta chains follows, all from one sample in a study of CD8 T cells in ankylosing spondylitis. Each CDR3 protein gets one entry after TCRdb re-called the 5' RACE reads with MiXCR. The sample yields some 840,000 distinct CDR3 sequences, about 12% seen once. Sequenced: blood, either unsorted or a sorted T cell fraction (not recorded which). Receptors originate from a male donor with ankylosing spondylitis. The CDR3 runs from the conserved cysteine through the conserved F or W. Each record gives: clone size, J gene, D gene, V gene, CDR3 protein. D genes are given only for firm matches. Not all rows give a size; the values are once, few, many and, for expanded clones, a class.

>many|TRBJ1-2|-|TRBV4-3
CASSQQGPNGYTF
>many|TRBJ2-7|-|TRBV20-1
CSARVSGTYEQYF
>-|TRBJ2-7|TRBD2|TRBV9
CASSVPIAGDLGEQYF
>few|TRBJ2-7|-|TRBV5-6
CASSLERDRKQYF
>few|TRBJ2-5|TRBD2|TRBV5-1
CASRLAGDVSETQYF
>-|TRBJ2-2|-|TRBV5-1
CASMTRDDNTGELFF
>few|TRBJ2-7|TRBD1|TRBV20-1
CSANPGQAIAHEQYF
>many|TRBJ1-2|-|TRBV5-6
CASSLFGGYTF
>many|TRBJ1-1|TRBD1|TRBV12-3/TRBV12-4
CASRIWQGETEAFF
>few|TRBJ2-2|-|TRBV6-1
CASSPGMSSGELFF
>many|TRBJ2-7|TRBD2|TRBV6-5
CASSYSGRGSYEQYF
>-|TRBJ2-4|TRBD1|TRBV4-2
CASSHAASGTGAENIQYF
>-|TRBJ1-5|-|TRBV10-3
CAISESVRVSGNQPQHF
>many|TRBJ1-2|TRBD1|TRBV29-1
CSDEKDRVRGYTF
>-|TRBJ2-2|-|TRBV18
CASSPRNSYTGELFF
>-|TRBJ2-3|-|TRBV12-3/TRBV12-4
CASITRGGSDTDTQYF
>few|TRBJ2-1|-|TRBV4-3
CASSQNPGNEQFF
>-|TRBJ2-7|TRBD1|TRBV7-8
CASTARPGQGSEQYF
>few|TRBJ2-5|-|TRBV7-2
CASSLHSAGKTQYF
>many|TRBJ1-1|-|TRBV10-3
CAIMRDLLAEAFF
>-|TRBJ2-5|TRBD1|TRBV29-1
CSAGQGEETQYF
>few|TRBJ2-6|-|TRBV12-3/TRBV12-4
CASSFGAGANVLTF
>few|TRBJ1-2|-|TRBV5-5
CASSSHLQENYGYTF
>many|TRBJ2-4|-|TRBV20-1
CSAREYGKPGHIQYF
>few|TRBJ2-4|-|TRBV7-6
CASSLEVVGSPKNIQYF
>-|TRBJ2-5|-|TRBV20-1
CSAREGEYQETQYF
>few|TRBJ2-5|-|TRBV15
CATSGVASKQETQYF
>-|TRBJ2-7|TRBD2|TRBV23-1
CASSPGGTPAYEQYF
>many|TRBJ1-2|-|TRBV10-3
CAISEEGSYGYTF
>-|TRBJ2-5|TRBD2|TRBV7-7
CASSLRSGGETQYF
>-|TRBJ2-1|TRBD2|TRBV5-1
CASSLITSGGNREQFF
>-|TRBJ2-5|-|TRBV5-6
CASSFDPGLSQTQYF
>-|TRBJ2-1|-|TRBV6-5
CASSYWVDGDNEQFF
>-|TRBJ1-2|-|TRBV20-1
CSASDQWGYGYTF
>-|TRBJ1-3|-|TRBV20-1
CSARARDIGNTIYF
>many|TRBJ2-5|-|TRBV7-8
CASSLSSGGLGETQYF
>many|TRBJ2-1|TRBD1|TRBV4-2
CASSPDRGRNEQFF
>few|TRBJ2-5|-|TRBV20-1
CSANFAQETQYF
>few|TRBJ2-5|-|TRBV11-1
CASSSRTEEETQYF
>-|TRBJ2-1|TRBD2|TRBV28
CASSPSGRGGHNEQFF
>-|TRBJ2-3|TRBD2|TRBV27
CASSPLTSGGTDTQYF